Each of the 5 T cell receptor beta chains below was sequenced from the same sample in a study of CD8 T cells in ankylosing spondylitis. TCRdb reanalysed the 5' RACE reads using MiXCR and keeps one entry per CDR3 protein. Found here are 250,000 or so distinct CDR3 sequences, roughly a tenth of them singletons; the top ten hold about 2.5%. The sequenced sample was blood, either unsorted or a sorted T cell fraction (not recorded which). Receptors originate from a male donor with ankylosing spondylitis or in good health (not recorded which).

The rearrangement uses TRBV14 and TRBJ2-7; 7 positions agree with TRBD1. V gave up 4 bases and J gave up 2 bases; unmatched junction bases: 8. The CDR3 has 15 amino acids. The germline CDR1 and CDR2 sequences are SGHDN and FVKESK. CDR3 coding DNA: TGTGCCAGCAGCCGCTCGACAGGGTTCCCCTACGAGCAGTACTTC. It encodes CASSRSTGFPYEQYF.

This clonotype was recorded many times. The rearrangement links TRBV12-3 or TRBV12-4 to TRBJ2-5; D gene uncertain. V was trimmed by 8 bases and J by 0 bases, leaving 10 bases between them. There are 13 residues in the CDR3. CDR3 amino acids: CASCRNHQETQYF. In nucleotides, the CDR3 is TGTGCCAGCTGCCGAAACCACCAAGAGACCCAGTACTTC.

Many counts were recorded for this clonotype. The chain employs TRBV21-1 and TRBJ1-5. TRBV21-1 is a pseudogene locus. This CDR3 is 17 amino acids long. CDR3 bases: TGTGCCAGCAGCAAAGAAGGAGCGGAGGGAGTAGATCAGCCCCAGCATTTT. Its translation: CASSKEGAEGVDQPQHF.

The chain links TRBV7-6 to TRBJ1-1; the D is unclear. In germline, CDR1 is SGHVS, CDR2 FNYEAQ. V was clipped by 5 bases and J by 3 bases, with 10 bases between them. The CDR3 loop spans 13 amino acids. This CDR3 reads CASSLEPDTEAFF. The CDR3 DNA reads TGTGCCAGCAGCCTTGAGCCTGACACTGAAGCTTTCTTT.

The chain employs TRBV29-1 and TRBJ1-1, with 8 nucleotides matching TRBD1. Germline CDR1 and CDR2: SQVTM and ANQGSEA. This CDR3 has 12 residues. After removal of 3 bases from V and 5 bases from J, the junction contained 2 bases not matched to a gene. CDR3 in DNA: TGCAGCGTTGACCAGGGGGCTACTGAAGCTTTCTTT. Translated: CSVDQGATEAFF.